This TCR beta chain came from a study of T cells after yellow fever vaccination. CDR3 length: 14 amino acids. V gave up 4 bases and J gave up 5 bases, with 15 bases separating them. Germline V gene sequence: CDR1 SGHKS, CDR2 YYEKEE (reference sequence). 5'RACE template switching added a universal primer site and UMIs to TCR cDNA. One entry per CDR3 protein, called by TCRdb with MiXCR from the 5' RACE reads. The sample comprises approximately 450,000 distinct CDR3 sequences, around 20% of which are singletons, and 15% to 20% rests with the top ten. The clonotype originates from a young man who received the YFV17D yellow fever vaccine. The chain employs TRBV5-5 and TRBJ1-1; D is uncertain. The sequenced sample was PBMCs, obtained before the yellow fever booster vaccination. The CDR3 region is CASSQDVMGTEAFF. CDR3 DNA sequence: TGTGCCAGCAGCCAGGACGTAATGGGAACTGAAGCTTTCTTT.